This T cell receptor beta chain was profiled in a study of regulatory T cells in long-lasting Graves disease. The study, taken as a whole, reports: Persistent patients had more shared public clonotypes (under 3,000) than new patients (966). Persistent Graves' patients showed less TCR diversity than newly diagnosed patients showed.

This CDR3 has 14 residues. With 5 bases removed from V and 4 bases from J, the gap between germline ends came to 15 bases. Germline CDR1 and CDR2: MDHEN and SYDVKM. Time point noted: newly diagnosed GD, antithyroid drugs for less than 3 months. Following extraction of RNA from PBMCs, that RNA was used to make the TCR library. Assembly of TCR beta libraries relied on iRepertoire HTBI primers together with Arm-PCR of CDR3 regions. Via MiXCR, TCRdb re-called the multiplex PCR reads, giving one row per CDR3 protein. The table includes about 440,000 distinct CDR3 sequences, more than 12% detected once. This clonotype was detected ten times or more. Its antigen is unidentified. The same specimen was also included in a second study, on T cells in Graves' hyperthyroidism and ophthalmopathy.

The sample consisted of peripheral blood mononuclear cells (PBMCs), taken at new diagnosis, from a patient treated with antithyroid drugs. This TCR was sampled from a woman in her thirties with Graves disease. V gene TRBV28 combines with J gene TRBJ2-7; a weak D match, TRBD2 (6 bases). The CDR3 nucleotides read TGTGCCAGCAGTGTCGGGACTCCTCCTTACGAGCAGTACTTC. Translating it yields CASSVGTPPYEQYF.